What follows describes a single T cell receptor beta chain. The specificity of this receptor is unknown. No per-base quality is available; no much larger clone lies one base away. TCR beta libraries were generated from genomic DNA with the immunoSEQ kit, following the manufacturer's recommendations. Library preparation used a first multiplex PCR with proprietary primers, then a second PCR adding unique barcodes, with bead cleanups after each round. Each sample batch included a kit-provided positive control reaction and a negative control reaction. The final libraries underwent checking on an Agilent 4200 TapeStation D1000 ScreenTape, volumetric pooling, and quantification by qPCR. An Illumina NextSeq500 fitted with a MidOutput 150-cycle cartridge performed the sequencing, running 156 Read1 cycles and 15 Index1 cycles with the kit's custom primers. The pooled library was loaded at around 1 pM with about 20% PhiX control spiked in. Regarding the original processing steps: The vendor-processed data were analyzed in R, and a clonotype was defined as all T cells that share the same CDR3 nucleotide sequence. For clone abundance analyses, frequencies were normalized to the 10,000 most abundant clones per sample. Public T cell clones, which averaged fewer than five per sample, were excluded before analysis. An abundance difference of at least 32-fold between compartments was the criterion for calling clonotypes tumor-enriched or baseline blood-enriched. A beta-binomial differential abundance model was used to identify clonotypes that were expanded or contracted between blood time points. Similarity between tumor and blood repertoires was quantified using the Baroni-Urbani and Buser coefficient, and groups were compared with two-tailed Wilcoxon tests in R. In its TCRdb copy, this immuneACCESS table keeps in-frame sequences only and misses some clones. Where compared with another copy, unresolved V genes explain less than half of these, and the others have no known cause. The DNA gave D and trimming, while V, J and clone size come from that table. The sample table contains about 130,000 clones; only one count was recorded for roughly 80% of them. In total, the top ten clones hold approximately 3% of the sample.

Ends trimmed: V by 8 bases, J by 8 bases; bases unmatched to a gene: 7. Its CDR3 holds 14 amino acids, cysteine through phenylalanine. The kept DNA is CDR3 alone, 42 bases in frame from the first base. Per the germline V gene (reference sequence), SEHNR is the CDR1 and FQNEAQ is the CDR2. Taken with the paper, the label for time point translates to: baseline pretreatment blood. The sample's treatment or condition label, decoded: 15 Gy SBRT to primary tumor, nephrectomy 4 weeks later. To follow tumor-enriched clonotypes, peripheral blood was collected serially from radiation-treated patients at baseline and again at 2 weeks and 4 weeks after SBRT. Every patient had renal cell carcinoma of clear cell pathology. The QIAamp DNA Blood Mini Kit (Qiagen) was used to prepare genomic DNA for TCR sequencing. Samples were included in the analyses only if all quality control checks were passed. This sample was included in a study of radiation and T cells in renal cell carcinoma (dated by TCRdb to about 2020). Study-level background: Samples were obtained from a clinical trial, in which 15 Gy stereotactic body radiation therapy was delivered to primary renal cell carcinomas and nephrectomy was performed 4 weeks later. In total, roughly 53 samples underwent TCR beta sequencing: some 26 tumors plus 27 peripheral blood samples. Across all 50 or so samples, 4,016,671 unique CDR3 nucleotide sequences encoding around 2.8 million unique CDR3 amino acid sequences were identified.

Broader findings and caveats from the paper: With a single-armed trial design, the study had no way to address how radiation dose or scheduling affects the TCR repertoire. In blood, the top tumor clonotypes increased between baseline and 2 weeks post-radiation and then shrank by 4 weeks, which suggests that tumor-resident clones expanded only transiently. Changes in the blood repertoire were not tracked past 4 weeks after treatment. Because pretreatment tumor biopsies were not available, the baseline intratumoral presence of clonotypes could not be determined.

The material was blood, obtained from a patient whose treatment included radiotherapy and nephrectomy. In this chain, TRBV7-9 is recombined with TRBJ2-1; TRBD2 matches 12 bases in the middle. This clonotype originated in a woman between 55 and 75 years old with renal cell carcinoma. Here is the DNA: TGTGCCAGCTCACAGACTAGCGGGAGTTATGAGCAGTTCTTC. Translated, this gives CASSQTSGSYEQFF.